This TCR beta chain was documented in a study of blood T cell repertoires in COVID-19 (dated by TCRdb to 2019 to 2021). Concerning the study at large: Samples covering the acute and convalescent phases of COVID-19 were provided by collaborators in the United States, Italy and Spain. The material from the prospective study consisted of cDNA or gDNA derived from T cells, B-cell-depleted T cells, or PBMCs. The dataset comprised deeply sampled blood TCRbeta repertoires from subjects exposed to, actively infected with, or recovered from COVID-19. The repertoires were released in a freely available public database meant as a resource for research on the immune response to SARS-CoV-2. Samples came from the ongoing ImmuneRACE study (first 160 participants) plus 1,254 subjects from 6 global collaborators. The sample metadata nearly always contained a de-identified subject ID, COVID-19 status, age in years and sex. Where HLA class I and class II types were available, the types were taken from metadata supplied by the sample provider, not from assay-based typing. The paper as a whole reports these results and caveats: The amount of clinical and demographic metadata varied by source and participant and was provided uncurated.

TCRbeta CDR3 regions were amplified from genomic DNA by means of the immunoSEQ Assay, a bias-controlled multiplex PCR. On the study's bioinformatics: The number of nucleated cells in each sample was estimated by amplification of reference gene primers within the assay. Sequence reads were collapsed and filtered to measure the absolute abundance of every unique TCRbeta CDR3 rearrangement. For each sample, productive Simpson clonality was calculated as the square root of Simpson's diversity index over productive rearrangements. TCRdb provides this immuneACCESS table in a form limited to in-frame rearrangements. Some clones are lacking; in checked studies, under half of them reflect an unresolved V gene, and why the rest are absent is not known. V, J and clone size are taken as reported in that table, and D and trimming were inferred from the DNA itself. For this sample there are around 270,000 clones; roughly 90% appear just once. In total, the top ten clones hold 0.7% to 0.9% of the sample.

Turning to this clone: Its recognized antigen is unknown. No qualities accompany the bases; no much larger clone lies one base away.

Collaborating institutions collected whole blood in K2EDTA tubes following their own protocols. For TCRbeta analysis, collaborators shipped samples in one of three forms: frozen whole blood, isolated PBMCs, or DNA extracted from either of those sample types. The sequenced sample was peripheral blood. The sequence was obtained from a man aged 25-45 years with acute or convalescent COVID-19.

The sequenced DNA is TGTGCCTGGAGTGTGGGGCAGGACTACGAGCAGTACTTC. The translation is CAWSVGQDYEQYF. This chain is built from TRBV30 and TRBJ2-7; a tentative D match to TRBD1 spans 5 bases. The CDR3 starts with the cysteine, ends with the phenylalanine, and has 13 residues. Just CDR3 DNA is preserved here, 39 bases in frame from base 1. V is pared back by 0 bases and J by 3 bases, with 9 bases lying between the germline termini. CDR1 GTSNPN and CDR2 SVGIG are derived from the germline V gene (reference sequence).